The source of this T cell receptor (beta chain) is a study of identical twins. Study-level points and caveats: Cord blood beta clonotypes present at high abundance carried fewer insertions; no such pattern appeared in memory repertoires.

This clonotype was seen ten or more times. Its antigen is unidentified. In TCRdb, the 5' RACE reads were re-called with MiXCR into one record per CDR3 protein. This table holds nearly 650,000 distinct CDR3 sequences, just over 7% found once. Only healthy Caucasians were included as donors. This CDR3 comprises 12 residues. Germline V lookup: CDR1 DFQATT, CDR2 SNEGSKA (reference sequence). V gave up 2 bases and J gave up 9 bases; unmatched junction bases: 6. This sample was also put to use in a study of yellow fever vaccine responses in identical twins. That paper adds: Vaccine-induced T cell responses in twins were reportedly observed to appear partly convergent, partly personalized.

The sample consisted of PBMCs. This TCR was recovered from a woman aged 18-29 years in good health. This chain joins TRBV20-1 and TRBJ1-2; TRBD1 aligns across 7 bases. DNA of the CDR3: TGCAGTGCTAGAATCCGACAGGGAAGCTACACCTTC. It is translated as CSARIRQGSYTF.